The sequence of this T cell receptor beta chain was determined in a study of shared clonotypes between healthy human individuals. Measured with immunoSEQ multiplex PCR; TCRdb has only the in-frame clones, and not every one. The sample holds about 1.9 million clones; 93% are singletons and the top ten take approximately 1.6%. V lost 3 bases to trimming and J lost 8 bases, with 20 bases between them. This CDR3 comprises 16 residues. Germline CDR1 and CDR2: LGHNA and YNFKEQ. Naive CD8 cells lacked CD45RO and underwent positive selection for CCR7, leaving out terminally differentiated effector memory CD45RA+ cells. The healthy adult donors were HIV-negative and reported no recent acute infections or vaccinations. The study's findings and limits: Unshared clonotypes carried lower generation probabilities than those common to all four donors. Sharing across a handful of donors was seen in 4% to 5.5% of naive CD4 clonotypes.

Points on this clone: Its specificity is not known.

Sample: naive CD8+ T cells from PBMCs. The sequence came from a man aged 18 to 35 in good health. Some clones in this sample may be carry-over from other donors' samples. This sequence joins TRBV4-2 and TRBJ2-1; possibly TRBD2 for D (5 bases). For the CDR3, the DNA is TGTGCCAGCAGCCAGGGCCCAAGACTAAGTAAGGATGAGCAGTTCTTC. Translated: CASSQGPRLSKDEQFF.